The next 27 T cell receptor delta chains were all read from a single sample in a study of γδ T cells in repeated Plasmodium falciparum infection. Gammadelta T cells were flow-sorted from PBMC into Vgamma9/Vdelta2+ and Vdelta2-negative populations for bulk analysis. TCRdb re-called the multiplex PCR reads using CATT. The data show 50,000 to 60,000 delta-chain clones, roughly 2% seen once. The sample was gamma-delta T cells from blood. All receptors come from a pool of human donors (malaria-infected and uninfected, not separated).

This clone was observed a few times. The protein in TCRdb stems from a much larger clone and differs at residue 10 from this DNA's translation, likely a read error; here the protein is translated from the DNA. This chain links TRDV1 with TRDJ1; D call uncertain. The J gene, absent from TCRdb, was called here by matching the DNA to germline. Germline V lookup: CDR1 TSWWSYY, CDR2 QGS. Trimming cost V 5 bases and J 5 bases, with 18 bases left between them. This CDR3 spans 15 amino acids. The CDR3 here is CALGSTYPLWDKLIF. The CDR3 coding sequence is TGTGCTCTTGGGTCCACTTATCCGCTGTGGGATAAACTCATCTTT.

Comment on this clone: The protein that TCRdb holds for this DNA derives from a much larger clone and differs from the translated DNA at residue 19, which likely indicates a read error; the protein shown here is translated from the DNA. There is no J gene call, but TRDV1 is given as the V gene; TRDD3 is taken as the D call from the table, unchecked against the DNA. This CDR3 has 21 residues. CDR1 and CDR2 from the germline V gene are TSWWSYY and QGS. For the CDR3, the DNA is TGTGCTCTTGGGGACCACTTCCTTATTCTTGGGGGATACCGGGGCACCGATAAACCCATCTTT. Translation: CALGDHFLILGGYRGTDKPIF.

This clone was counted many times. TCRdb's entry gives the protein of a much larger clone, which mismatches this DNA's translation at residue 14, likely from a read error; the protein reported here is translated from the DNA. The CDR3 sequence: CACDTVGVLGDGTNKLIF. In DNA, the CDR3 is TGTGCCTGTGACACCGTGGGAGTGCTGGGGGATGGGACCAATAAACTCATCTTT. The chain uses TRDV2 and TRDJ1; 9 nucleotides match TRDD3. Germline loops: CDR1 GEAIGNYY, CDR2 EKD. J lost 6 bases, V lost 0 bases, and 16 bases had no gene match. The CDR3 sequence is 18 residues long.

This clone was recorded at least ten times. TCRdb shows a much larger clone's protein in place of this DNA's translation, and the two differ at residue 4, likely through a read error; the protein shown is translated from the DNA. The CDR3 DNA reads TGTGCCTGTGGCACCGTTGGGGTGGGGGATACGGGAAATGAGGTAAAACTCATCTTT. Its translation: CACGTVGVGDTGNEVKLIF. The rearrangement joins TRDV2 to TRDJ1; 11 bases fit TRDD3. Assignment of the J gene here rests on matching the DNA to germline, because TCRdb gives none. CDR1 is GEAIGNYY and CDR2 is EKD in the germline V gene. The CDR3 contains 19 residues.

This clone was counted between two and nine times. TCRdb's entry gives the protein of a much larger clone, which mismatches this DNA's translation at residue 7, likely from a read error; the protein reported here is translated from the DNA. The CDR3 loop reads CALGELRWVCTRTGGLDKLIF. As DNA, the CDR3 is TGTGCTCTTGGGGAACTACGTTGGGTATGTACGCGTACTGGGGGATTGGATAAACTCATCTTT. The chain uses TRDV1 and TRDJ1; TRDD3 matches 10 bases. TCRdb lists no J gene, so it was determined here by aligning the DNA to germline. This CDR3 spans 21 amino acids. The V segment lost 0 bases and the J segment 5 bases; nucleotides outside the gene matches: 21. Germline CDR1 reads TSWWSYY; CDR2 reads QGS.

This clone was seen a few times. TCRdb pairs this DNA with a much larger clone's protein that differs at residue 12, likely a read error; the protein shown was translated from the DNA. V gene TRDV2 combines with J gene TRDJ1; 10 nucleotides align to TRDD3. The J gene was missing in TCRdb and was found by matching the end of the DNA to germline. Germline V gives CDR1 GEAIGNYY, CDR2 EKD. Trimming took 1 base from V and 9 from J; bases not matched to a gene: 10. The length of the CDR3 is 15 residues. DNA for the CDR3: TGTGCCTGTGACACGCTGGGGGATAACCGGGATGAACTCATCTTT. Its translation is CACDTLGDNRDELIF.

Comment on this clone: TCRdb records a much larger clone's protein for this DNA, with a difference at residue 17 that likely arises from a read error; the protein given is the translation of the DNA. This CDR3 is CALGEPLSANVWGIPFGWDTRQMFF. In DNA, the CDR3 is TGTGCTCTTGGGGAACCCCTTTCGGCAAATGTCTGGGGGATACCGTTCGGCTGGGACACCCGACAGATGTTTTTC. This sequence joins TRDV1 and TRDJ3; 11 bases are shared with TRDD3. Germline matching of the DNA provided the J gene here, since TCRdb leaves it blank. Germline V lookup: CDR1 TSWWSYY, CDR2 QGS. The CDR3 has 25 amino acids. V lost 1 base and J lost 3; bases outside the gene matches: 23.

This clone was recorded many times. A single base is all that separates this from a far larger clone, so a read error is likely. Other DNA sequences of this sample code for an identical CDR3. The chain uses TRDV3 and TRDJ1; D gene unclear. The J gene comes from matching the DNA to germline here; TCRdb lacks it. CDR1 TVYSNPD and CDR2 GDNSRS come from the germline V gene (reference sequence). V lost 4 bases to trimming and J lost 7 bases, with 19 bases between them. CDR3 length: 13 residues. The CDR3 here is CAWNARICGKLIF. The CDR3 DNA reads as TGTGCCTGGAATGCGAGGATTTGCGGTAAACTCATCTTT. Looking up the rest from reference TRDV3 and TRDJ1 gives the full variable domain: CDKVTQSSPDQTVASGSEVVLLCTYDTVYSNPDLFWYRIRPDYSFQFVFYGDNSRSEGADFTQGRFSVKHILTQKAFHLVISPVRTEDSATYYCAWNARICGKLIFGKGTRVTVEP.

The table lists this clone with a few counts. TCRdb attributes to this sequence the protein of a much larger clone, which differs from the DNA translation at residue 4; a read error is likely, and the protein displayed is translated from the DNA. The gene calls are TRDV2 and TRDJ1, with 7 positions matching TRDD3. Germline matching of the DNA provided the J gene here, since TCRdb leaves it blank. CDR1 and CDR2 from the germline V gene are GEAIGNYY and EKD. The CDR3 is made up of 14 amino acids. The ends lost 6 bases at V and 0 bases at J; junction bases unmatched: 6. The CDR3 DNA reads as TGTGCCTGTAGTGGGGGACCGTACACCGATAAACTCATCTTT. The encoded protein is CACSGGPYTDKLIF.

About this clone itself: A far larger clone lies a single base away; this is likely a read error. The sample has other DNA sequences that encode this CDR3 too. The chain is built from TRDV1 and TRDJ1; 10 bases agree with TRDD3. CDR1 is TSWWSYY and CDR2 is QGS in the germline V gene. The CDR3 has 21 residues. In nucleotides, the CDR3 is TGTGCTCTTGGGTCTCCTTCCGGATTCTACTGGGGGATCCCTTACACCGATAAACTTATCTTT. Amino acid sequence: CALGSPSGFYWGIPYTDKLIF.

This clone turned up a few times. TCRdb pairs this DNA with a much larger clone's protein that differs at residue 16, likely a read error; the protein shown was translated from the DNA. The J gene is TRDJ1, the V gene TRDV1; 10 positions match TRDD3. As TCRdb names no J gene, one was assigned here on the basis of a DNA match to germline. The length of the CDR3 is 22 residues. The germline V gene encodes CDR1 TSWWSYY and CDR2 QGS. V was clipped by 4 bases and J by 4 bases; unmatched bases: 27. CDR3: CALGGPPSVLGDVAGAIDKLIF. The CDR3 DNA follows: TGTGCTCTTGGGGGCCCGCCATCTGTACTGGGGGATGTTGCCGGGGCGATCGATAAACTCATCTTT.

This clone was seen ten or more times. The likely explanation is a read error, given a far larger clone one base away. The same CDR3 also results from other DNA sequences found in this sample. The rearrangement uses TRDV1 and TRDJ1, with 8 positions matching TRDD3. Germline trimming cut 5 bases from V and 0 bases from J; bases unmatched to any gene: 35. The CDR3 covers 25 residues. Germline-derived CDR1 and CDR2 are TSWWSYY and QGS. The CDR3 spells CALGRRRPFLMLVTGGPLYTDKLIF. CDR3 DNA sequence: TGTGCTCTTGGGCGTCGTAGGCCTTTCCTAATGTTGGTTACTGGGGGGCCGCTGTACACCGATAAACTCATCTTT.

This clone came up many times. The V gene is TRDV1, the J gene TRDJ1; 9 bases agree with TRDD2. TCRdb is silent on the J gene; assignment here came from matching the DNA to germline. The length of the CDR3 is 22 residues. V lost 4 bases to trimming and J lost 0 bases; unmatched junction nucleotides: 24. Germline CDR1 and CDR2: TSWWSYY and QGS. The CDR3 DNA is TGTGCTCTTGGGGGCCTCCTTCCTACCCGTCACTTGGGGGACGAGTACACCGATAAACTCATCTTT. Its protein product is CALGGLLPTRHLGDEYTDKLIF.

This clone has only a few counts. The protein in TCRdb stems from a much larger clone and differs at residue 16 from this DNA's translation, likely a read error; here the protein is translated from the DNA. The J gene is TRDJ1, the V gene TRDV1; 11 nucleotides align to TRDD3. TCRdb offers no J gene call, so here the DNA was matched to germline to obtain one. V shed 5 bases and J 0 bases; nucleotides not matched to a gene: 29. This CDR3 has 24 amino acids. Germline values: CDR1 TSWWSYY, CDR2 QGS. The CDR3 is CALGHYIPVFDWGIVGLYTDKLIF. The CDR3, as DNA: TGTGCTCTTGGGCACTACATACCCGTTTTCGACTGGGGGATAGTGGGCCTGTACACCGATAAACTCATCTTT.

This clone was picked up many times. A far larger clone is just one base off, so this is likely a read error. This sample includes further DNA sequences coding for the same CDR3. The gene calls are TRDV2 and TRDJ1; possibly TRDD3 for D (5 bases). In the absence of a J gene in TCRdb, the DNA was matched to germline to assign it here. V was trimmed by 3 bases and J by 4 bases, leaving 17 bases between them. Looked up from germline, CDR1 is GEAIGNYY and CDR2 is EKD. This CDR3 has 15 residues. The CDR3 loop reads CACDAVGDPGDKLIF. In DNA, the CDR3 is TGTGCCTGTGACGCAGTAGGGGACCCGGGCGATAAACTCATCTTT.

Concerning this clone itself: With only one base between it and a far larger clone, this is likely a read error. This CDR3 is also generated by other DNA sequences in the sample. The genes are TRDV1 and TRDJ1; 11 bases map to TRDD3. TCRdb offers no J gene call, so here the DNA was matched to germline to obtain one. Germline-derived CDR1 and CDR2 are TSWWSYY and QGS. The CDR3 covers 28 residues. In DNA form, the CDR3 reads TGTGCTCTTGGGGAACCCCAAACTTCCTTTTCACTCAACTGGGGGATATACGCCAATCGCCCGTACACCGACAAACTCATCTTT. Protein sequence: CALGEPQTSFSLNWGIYANRPYTDKLIF.

This clone has a count of ten or more. TCRdb assigns this DNA the protein of a much larger clone, which departs from its translation at residue 15; this likely reflects a read error, and the protein shown comes from translating the DNA. The V call is TRDV3, the J call TRDJ1; 13 nucleotides align to TRDD3. CDR3 size: 20 residues. V lost 2 bases to trimming and J lost 3 bases; unmatched junction nucleotides: 21. The germline gives CDR1 TVYSNPD, CDR2 GDNSRS (reference sequence). The CDR3 protein is CAFQRPLLGDTHEGADKLIF. CDR3 nucleotides: TGTGCCTTTCAGCGCCCGCTACTGGGGGATACGCATGAGGGCGCCGATAAACTCATCTTT.

This clone came up a few times. The protein that TCRdb holds for this DNA derives from a much larger clone and differs from the translated DNA at residue 5, which likely indicates a read error; the protein shown here is translated from the DNA. The chain couples TRDV1 to TRDJ1; 10 nucleotides match TRDD3. The J gene comes from matching the DNA to germline here; TCRdb lacks it. The CDR3 consists of 20 residues. CDR1 and CDR2 from the germline V gene are TSWWSYY and QGS. With V trimmed by 5 bases and J by 0 bases, 18 bases remained unmatched. CDR3 loop: CALGKVLLQLGDWNTDKLIF. The CDR3 DNA sequence: TGTGCTCTTGGGAAGGTCCTCCTACAACTGGGGGATTGGAACACCGATAAACTCATCTTT.

The table lists this clone with many counts. The chain uses TRDV1 and TRDJ1; 8 nucleotides agree with TRDD3. Per germline, CDR1 TSWWSYY and CDR2 QGS. CDR3 length: 16 amino acids. After removal of 1 base from V and 1 base from J, the junction contained 5 bases not matched to a gene. The CDR3 DNA follows: TGTGCTCTTGGGGAACCCCGACTGGGGGCCACCGATAAACTCATCTTT. Protein: CALGEPRLGATDKLIF.

This clone has only a few counts. A read error is likely here: a far larger clone is one base away. Other nucleotide sequences in the sample specify the same CDR3. This chain joins TRDV1 and TRDJ1; 8 bases agree with TRDD3. Assignment of the J gene here rests on matching the DNA to germline, because TCRdb gives none. Per the germline V gene, CDR1 is TSWWSYY and CDR2 is QGS. The CDR3 loop spans 20 amino acids. The CDR3 reads CALGELGRPSNWGWTDKLIF. CDR3 DNA sequence: TGTGCTCTCGGGGAACTAGGAAGGCCTTCCAACTGGGGGTGGACCGATAAACTCATCTTT.

This clone was recorded at least ten times. This chain joins TRDV1 and TRDJ1; 7 nucleotides line up with TRDD3. This CDR3 is built from 18 residues. Unmatched junction bases numbered 19, after V lost 2 bases and J lost 7 bases. Germline V gene lookup returns CDR1 TSWWSYY and CDR2 QGS. Here the CDR3 reads CALGETRYWGPKAVKLIF. As DNA, the CDR3 is TGTGCTCTTGGGGAAACCCGTTACTGGGGCCCTAAGGCAGTTAAACTCATCTTT.

This clone was observed a few times. The TCRdb protein comes from a much larger clone and disagrees with this DNA's translation at residue 22, likely due to a read error; the protein given here is derived from the DNA. J is TRDJ3 and V is TRAV29/DV5, with D possibly TRDD3 on 8 matching bases. TCRdb supplies no J gene; here it was assigned by aligning the nucleotide sequence to germline. This CDR3 is built from 25 residues. The germline CDR1 and CDR2 sequences are NSMFDY and ISSIKDK. The CDR3 here is CAASVGGPSLPYWGLSSWDTRRMFF. CDR3 coding DNA: TGTGCAGCAAGCGTGGGAGGGCCTTCCTTACCGTACTGGGGGCTGAGCTCCTGGGACACCCGACGGATGTTTTTC.

To note about this clone: It is unclear where the CDR3 begins or ends on the DNA, so no DNA is shown, and the CDR3 is as TCRdb lists it. TRDV3 is the V gene, and the J gene was not called; TRDD3, the table's D call, was not compared with the DNA. Germline lookup yields CDR1 TVYSNPD and CDR2 GDNSRS (reference sequence). A total of 18 residues make up the CDR3, ends included. The CDR3 loop is CATYNCAFPYSDTDKLIF.

Notes on this clone: The TCRdb record carries a much larger clone's protein, which differs from this DNA's translation at residue 6; a read error is the likely cause, and the protein listed here is the DNA translation. The rearrangement joins TRDV3 to TRDJ1, with 12 bases matching TRDD3. The J gene was missing in TCRdb and was found by matching the end of the DNA to germline. The V and J ends lost 1 base and 8 bases, in that order; junction bases with no gene match: 38. Germline CDR1 TVYSNPD, CDR2 GDNSRS (reference sequence). The CDR3 is made up of 24 amino acids. The DNA for the CDR3 is TGTGCCTTTAAGGGGAGACCTTCCGCCGGTATAAAAACTCCCGTATACTGGGGGATACAAAAACTCATCTTT. Protein sequence: CAFKGRPSAGIKTPVYWGIQKLIF.

This clone was detected only a few times. A far larger clone is one base from this, pointing to a likely read error. Other DNA sequences in the same sample also yield this CDR3. This chain uses TRDV1 with TRDJ1, with 7 bases lining up with TRDD3. This CDR3 comprises 22 residues. The germline V gene encodes CDR1 TSWWSYY and CDR2 QGS. The CDR3 loop reads CALGELPPYLTTGALYTDKLIF. The CDR3 nucleotides read TGCGCTCTTGGGGAACTCCCCCCCTACTTGACTACTGGGGCCTTGTACACCGATAAACTCATCTTT.

This clone was counted a few times. The protein recorded in TCRdb matches a much larger clone and deviates from this DNA's translation at residue 11, suggesting a read error; the protein here is obtained by translating the DNA. CDR3 sequence reads: CAASAPTILGGTPYTDKLIF. In DNA form, the CDR3 reads TGTGCAGCAAGCGCTCCTACCATACTGGGGGGTACGCCGTACACCGATAAACTCATCTTT. This chain connects TRAV29/DV5 to TRDJ1; 8 bases align to TRDD3. CDR1 is NSMFDY, CDR2 ISSIKDK, per germline. The CDR3 contains 20 residues. V was pared by 0 bases and J by 0 bases, with 19 bases of the junction left unmatched.

This clone was counted between two and nine times. A read error is likely here: a far larger clone is one base away. The same CDR3 is also encoded by other DNA sequences in this sample. Here the CDR3 reads CALGERFLLLDWGILTDYTDKLIF. The DNA for the CDR3 is TGTGCTCTTGGGGAACGATTCCTACTCCTGGACTGGGGGATACTCACCGATTACACCGACAAACTCATCTTT. The chain employs TRDV1 and TRDJ1, with TRDD3 identical over 12 bases. No J segment appears in TCRdb, so it was assigned here by matching the sequence to germline. The germline CDR1 and CDR2 sequences are TSWWSYY and QGS. The CDR3 sequence is 24 residues long.